This TCR beta chain stems from a study of blood T cells in healthy people across ages. The germline V gene has CDR1 SGDLS and CDR2 YYNGEE. The CDR3 has 15 amino acids. The V end was cut by 4 bases, the J end by 2 bases, with 13 bases between. For every donor, a draw yielded roughly 9.3 milliliters of peripheral blood. No fewer than 7 million PBMCs went into each sample. It was with a sample-barcoded 5' primer and a J-beta primer mix that a second PCR of roughly 7 to 11 cycles was run. Through a template-switch adaptor with 12 random nucleotides, each cDNA molecule received a tag. TCRdb called the 5' RACE reads again in MiXCR, with one record for every CDR3 protein. The sample carries roughly 1,500,000 distinct CDR3 sequences, roughly 32% recorded once.

The sequenced sample was blood. The chain uses TRBV9 and TRBJ2-1; TRBD2 is a possible D gene (6 bases). This TCR was sampled from a woman aged 25 to 39 in good health. The CDR3 nucleotides read TGTGCCAGCAGCTTTAGCGGTTCGACCTACAATGAGCAGTTCTTC. Amino acid sequence: CASSFSGSTYNEQFF.